The 28 T cell receptor beta chains in this list originate from one sample, sequenced in a study of type 1 regulatory T cells. Each CDR3 protein is one row after TCRdb ran MiXCR on the reads. Among roughly 68,000 distinct CDR3 sequences listed, around 57% were seen once. For these receptors, no antigen is known. Sequenced sample: cultured T cells, either the whole culture or a sorted T cell fraction (not recorded which). Subset denoted: Tr1-enriched cell product generated in vitro against host alloantigens. Source of these receptors: a human donor in good health.

In its sample, this clonotype is medium-sized. The gene calls are TRBV20-1 and TRBJ2-7; D call uncertain. Trimming took off 1 base at V and 6 bases at J, with 13 bases between the two ends. CDR3 length: 13 residues. Germline CDR1 is DFQATT and CDR2 is SNEGSKA (reference sequence). This chain's CDR3 is CSARGGMFGEQYF. The CDR3 DNA reads as TGCAGTGCTAGAGGTGGGATGTTTGGCGAGCAGTACTTC.

The gene calls are TRBV24-1 and TRBJ2-3; tentatively, D is TRBD2 (6 bases). Per the germline V gene, CDR1 is KGHDR and CDR2 is SFDVKD. The germline V and J ends were trimmed by 8 bases and 5 bases, with 16 bases remaining between them. This CDR3 comprises 14 residues. CDR3 region: CATNTRELVDTQYF. The CDR3 nucleotides read TGTGCCACCAATACCCGGGAGCTGGTAGATACGCAGTATTTT.

This chain uses TRBV11-2 with TRBJ1-5, with a tentative D call TRBD1 (5 bases). This CDR3 contains 14 residues. The germline V and J ends were trimmed by 3 bases and 5 bases, with 11 bases remaining between them. The germline V gene has CDR1 SGHAT and CDR2 FQNNGV. CDR3 nucleotides: TGTGCCAGCAGCTTGACGGGGGTTGATCAGCCCCAGCATTTT. Its protein is CASSLTGVDQPQHF.

The rearrangement links TRBV5-1 to TRBJ2-3; 9 nucleotides match TRBD1. The CDR3 totals 14 residues. V gave up 4 bases and J gave up 5 bases; unmatched junction bases: 5. CDR1 is SGHRS, CDR2 YFSETQ, per germline. The CDR3 reads CASSTRQGEDTQYF. CDR3 nucleotides: TGCGCCAGCAGCACACGACAGGGGGAAGATACGCAGTATTTT.

This chain joins TRBV12-3 or TRBV12-4 and TRBJ2-1, with D possibly TRBD2 on 5 matching bases. The CDR3 sequence is 15 residues long. V was clipped by 3 bases and J by 4 bases, with 13 bases between them. The CDR3 here is CASSLSSGGYNEQFF. CDR3 sequence (DNA): TGTGCCAGCAGTTTGTCGAGCGGAGGATACAATGAGCAGTTCTTC.

The chain has TRBV29-1 and TRBJ2-2; TRBD2 agrees at 7 bases. The germline gives CDR1 SQVTM, CDR2 ANQGSEA. The CDR3 has 15 residues. V dropped 6 bases and J dropped 0; count of bases not matched to a gene: 7. This CDR3 reads CSVIPGLTNTGELFF. The DNA of the CDR3 is TGCAGCGTCATACCGGGACTAACGAACACCGGGGAGCTGTTTTTT.

The chain uses TRBV12-3 or TRBV12-4 and TRBJ2-7; 8 bases align to TRBD2. CDR3 length equals 14 residues. V trimming: 5 bases; J trimming: 6 bases; junction bases outside the gene matches: 9. DNA of the CDR3: TGTGCCAGCAGTGGGGGACTAGAAGTCGCCGAGCAGTACTTC. This encodes CASSGGLEVAEQYF.

This clonotype occurred a few times. J is TRBJ2-1 and V is TRBV4-1, with 8 bases identical to TRBD2. Looked up from germline, CDR1 is MGHRA and CDR2 is YSYEKL. V lost 4 bases and J lost 7; bases outside the gene matches: 9. CDR3 size: 15 residues. The CDR3 bases are TGCGCCAGCAGCCGACTAGGACTAGCCAGGAATGAGCAGTTCTTC. This gives the protein CASSRLGLARNEQFF.

This clonotype was found once. The CDR3 spells CASTFGGSTNEQFF. The CDR3 DNA sequence: TGTGCCAGTACTTTCGGTGGTAGCACAAATGAGCAGTTCTTC. The gene calls are TRBV6-5 and TRBJ2-1, with unresolved D. The length of the CDR3 is 14 residues. The germline CDR1 and CDR2 sequences are MNHEY and SVGAGI. Trimming removed 9 bases at V and 7 bases at J, with 19 bases between.

The chain links TRBV12-3 or TRBV12-4 to TRBJ2-1; D is unresolved. This CDR3 has 12 residues. Trimming took off 7 bases at V and 9 bases at J, with 13 bases between the two ends. CDR3 DNA: TGTGCCAGCACCCTCCCTCCTAGTGAGCAGTTCTTC. Residues: CASTLPPSEQFF.

The rearrangement links TRBV2 to TRBJ2-3; 7 nucleotides line up with TRBD1. Germline assignment: CDR1 SNHLY and CDR2 FYNNEI. CDR3 length equals 12 residues. V dropped 6 bases and J dropped 10; count of bases not matched to a gene: 7. CDR3 bases: TGTGCCAGCAGCGTCGACAGGGCTTCGCAGTATTTT. It translates to CASSVDRASQYF.

The chain uses TRBV6-2 or TRBV6-3 and TRBJ2-7; 7 bases are a match to TRBD1. V trimming: 4 bases; J trimming: 3 bases; junction bases outside the gene matches: 9. CDR1 is MNHEY, CDR2 SVGEGT, per germline. The CDR3 runs to 15 residues. Here the CDR3 reads CASSSGTEESYEQYF. Written as DNA, the CDR3 is TGTGCCAGCAGTTCGGGGACAGAGGAAAGCTACGAGCAGTACTTC.

The table lists this clonotype with a count of one. The chain recombines TRBV29-1 with TRBJ1-2; 7 bases are a match to TRBD1. V was pared by 6 bases and J by 5 bases, with 3 bases of the junction left unmatched. The V gene's germline CDR1 is SQVTM and CDR2 ANQGSEA. The CDR3 length is 11 residues. This chain's CDR3 is CSVARGYGYTF. CDR3 bases: TGCAGCGTCGCCAGGGGGTATGGCTACACCTTC.

Details on this clonotype: The junction departs from the called germline gene at one end, perhaps through a read error. This chain connects TRBV15 to TRBJ2-3; D gene ambiguous. The CDR3 covers 14 residues. The germline CDR1 and CDR2 sequences are LNHNV and YYDKDF (reference sequence). This CDR3 is CATSRGLNTDTQCF. The CDR3 region has the DNA TGTGCCACCAGCAGAGGATTAAACACAGATACGCAGTGTTTT.

In its sample, this clonotype was seen once. The chain uses TRBV19 and TRBJ2-4; a weak D match, TRBD1 (5 bases). The CDR3 is 14 amino acids. V dropped 7 bases and J dropped 0 bases, with 10 bases sitting between them. Germline V gene data show CDR1 as LNHDA and CDR2 as SQIVND (reference sequence). The chain's CDR3 is CASKDSLAKNIQYF. The CDR3 nucleotides read TGTGCCAGTAAAGACAGCTTAGCCAAAAACATTCAGTACTTC.

J is TRBJ2-2 and V is TRBV10-3, with a weak D call TRBD2 (6 bases). CDR1 ENHRY and CDR2 SYGVKD come from the germline V gene. The CDR3 sequence is 16 residues long. The ends were cut back, 5 bases at V and 0 bases at J, with 13 bases in the middle. The CDR3, as DNA: TGTGCCATCAGTAGGGGAGGCGGGACGAACACCGGGGAGCTGTTTTTT. This gives the protein CAISRGGGTNTGELFF.

The chain couples TRBV11-2 to TRBJ2-5, with TRBD2 matching 7 bases. This CDR3 region has 17 residues. The germline V gene encodes CDR1 SGHAT and CDR2 FQNNGV. J lost 2 bases, V lost 4 bases, and 13 bases had no gene match. The CDR3 region has the DNA TGTGCCAGCAGCTATGCCCTCGGACTAGGGGAACAAGAGACCCAGTACTTC. Protein: CASSYALGLGEQETQYF.

The chain is built from TRBV27 and TRBJ2-7; 10 nucleotides agree with TRBD1. Losses at the gene ends were 8 bases for V and 3 bases for J; bases not matched to a gene: 13. CDR3 length: 16 residues. The germline V gene encodes CDR1 MNHEY and CDR2 SMNVEV (reference sequence). Written as DNA, the CDR3 is TGTGCCAGCCACGACAGGGGGCGCGGAGGGGACTACGAGCAGTACTTC. Translation: CASHDRGRGGDYEQYF.

This clonotype was observed a few times. The chain carries TRBV20-1 and TRBJ2-7; D is unclear. Trimming left V 4 bases short and J 3 bases short, with 10 bases between. The CDR3 has 12 residues. Germline assignment: CDR1 DFQATT and CDR2 SNEGSKA (reference sequence). For the CDR3, the DNA is TGCAGTGCTATCAGTGACCTCTACGAGCAGTACTTC. This translates into CSAISDLYEQYF.

The V and J genes are TRBV5-1 and TRBJ2-1; 14 nucleotides line up with TRBD2. V dropped 4 bases and J dropped 8; count of bases not matched to a gene: 8. The CDR3 runs to 16 residues. Germline loops: CDR1 SGHRS, CDR2 YFSETQ. CDR3 bases: TGCGCCAGCAGCCCTGGGACTAGCGGGAGTCTGGATGAGCAGTTCTTC. Its translation: CASSPGTSGSLDEQFF.

This clonotype was seen a few times. V gene TRBV10-1 combines with J gene TRBJ2-1; unclear D gene. V dropped 2 bases and J dropped 0 bases, with 8 bases sitting between them. The CDR3 contains 15 residues. Germline-derived CDR1 and CDR2 are WNHNN and SYGVQD (reference sequence). CDR3 sequence: CASSEETNSYNEQFF. The CDR3 region has the DNA TGCGCCAGCAGTGAGGAAACTAACTCCTACAATGAGCAGTTCTTC.

This clonotype was counted a few times. V and J are TRBV6-5 and TRBJ1-5, with D unresolved. The CDR3 has 16 amino acids. The V gene lost 3 bases and the J gene lost 0 bases, with 12 bases spanning the gap. Germline values: CDR1 MNHEY, CDR2 SVGAGI. The CDR3 reads CASSYQKGGSNQPQHF. CDR3 sequence (DNA): TGTGCCAGCAGTTATCAGAAAGGCGGTAGCAATCAGCCCCAGCATTTT.

This CDR3 is CASSRDSQGNYGYTF. CDR3 coding DNA: TGTGCCAGTAGTAGGGACAGCCAGGGCAACTATGGCTACACCTTC. The rearrangement joins TRBV19 to TRBJ1-2, with 7 positions matching TRBD1. In germline, CDR1 is LNHDA, CDR2 SQIVND (reference sequence). With V trimmed by 4 bases and J by 2 bases, 7 bases remained unmatched. The length of the CDR3 is 15 residues.

This chain uses TRBV7-9 with TRBJ1-3; possible D gene TRBD1, 6 bases. CDR1 is SEHNR and CDR2 is FQNEAQ in the germline V gene (reference sequence). Trimming shortened V by 0 bases and J by 2 bases, and 11 bases separated the two germline ends. The CDR3 sequence is 16 residues long. CDR3 DNA: TGTGCCAGCAGCTTAGCGGGGAGGACAGCTGGAAACACCATATATTTT. Translation: CASSLAGRTAGNTIYF.

The rearrangement joins TRBV2 to TRBJ1-6; D possibly corresponds to TRBD1 (6 bases). V lost 9 bases and J 10 bases, leaving 16 bases between the germline ends. Germline CDR1 SNHLY, CDR2 FYNNEI. The CDR3 totals 13 residues. The CDR3 spells CASRRGGGSPLHF. The CDR3 coding sequence is TGTGCCAGTAGAAGGGGGGGAGGATCACCCCTCCACTTT.

The table lists this clonotype with a few counts. The chain combines TRBV4-3 with TRBJ1-5, with unresolved D. CDR3 length: 13 amino acids. Between the trimmed V and J ends, which lost 0 bases and 3 bases, there was a span of 3 bases. Germline V gene sequence: CDR1 LGHNA, CDR2 YSLEER. In DNA form, the CDR3 reads TGCGCCAGCAGCCAAGATACCAATCAGCCCCAGCATTTT. It translates to CASSQDTNQPQHF.

DNA for the CDR3: TGCAGTGCTAGAGGCAGGGACCCTCGCCAGCAGTACTTC. It encodes CSARGRDPRQQYF. The gene calls are TRBV20-1 and TRBJ2-7, with D perhaps matching TRBD1 or TRBD2 (5 bases each). CDR1 is DFQATT and CDR2 is SNEGSKA in the germline V gene (reference sequence). The germline V and J ends were trimmed by 1 base and 8 bases, with 15 bases remaining between them. This CDR3 is built from 13 residues.

This clonotype was recorded a few times. The V gene is TRBV20-1, the J gene TRBJ2-7; 8 bases are a match to TRBD1. CDR1 and CDR2 (germline): DFQATT, SNEGSKA (reference sequence). This CDR3 has 15 amino acids. Germline trimming cut 4 bases from V and 3 bases from J; bases unmatched to any gene: 11. The CDR3 sequence is CSATSLGTGYYEQYF. DNA of the CDR3: TGCAGTGCTACTTCCCTCGGGACAGGATACTACGAGCAGTACTTC.